Below, 18 T cell receptor beta chains from the same sample are listed, as sequenced in a study of control samples from healthy donors and cancer patients (TCRdb year 2020). Receptor amplification or capture employed the immunoSEQ multiplex PCR assay. In TCRdb, the immuneACCESS table is reduced to in-frame sequences with V and J assigned. These tables do not hold every clone; where another copy was compared, an unresolved V gene accounts for under half, and the others remain unexplained. Counted in this sample were 200,000 to 250,000 clones; roughly 94% of them appeared once. Of the sample, approximately 1.6% falls within the top ten clones. Sequenced sample: blood. Receptor source: a man aged 45-60 years in good health.

This chain joins TRBV3-1 (or the pseudogene TRBV3-2) and TRBJ1-5; no clear D. V gave up 6 bases and J gave up 2 bases, with 8 bases separating them. The CDR3 contains 13 residues. Germline V gene sequence: CDR1 LGHDT, CDR2 YNNKEL (reference sequence). CDR3 residues: CASSLERNQPQHF. The CDR3 DNA sequence: TGTGCCAGCAGTTTGGAGCGCAATCAGCCCCAGCATTTT.

This chain connects TRBV12-3 or TRBV12-4 to TRBJ1-6, with a tentative D call TRBD1 (5 bases). Between the trimmed V and J ends, which lost 2 bases and 9 bases, there was a span of 8 bases. CDR3 length equals 13 residues. The CDR3 DNA reads as TGTGCCAGCAGTTTACTCCAGGGTTCACCCCTCCACTTT. The encoded protein is CASSLLQGSPLHF.

The CDR3 DNA reads as TGTGCCAGCAGTTTTTGGTTAGATACGCAGTATTTT. The encoded protein is CASSFWLDTQYF. The V and J genes are TRBV12-3 or TRBV12-4 and TRBJ2-3; D gene ambiguous. This CDR3 is 12 amino acids long. V was pared by 3 bases and J by 5 bases, with 6 bases between.

The genes are TRBV6-2 or TRBV6-3 and TRBJ2-1; D remains unclear. The germline V gene encodes CDR1 MNHEY and CDR2 SVGEGT. There are 12 residues in the CDR3. V lost 1 base to trimming and J lost 5 bases, with 3 bases between them. This chain's CDR3 is CASSYFDNEQFF. CDR3 in DNA: TGTGCCAGCAGTTACTTCGACAATGAGCAGTTCTTC.

The chain recombines TRBV3-1 (or the pseudogene TRBV3-2) with TRBJ1-3; D unclear. Germline CDR1 and CDR2: LGHDT and YNNKEL (reference sequence). The CDR3 covers 12 residues. Between the trimmed V and J ends, which lost 6 bases and 0 bases, there was a span of 3 bases. The CDR3 region is CASSNSGNTIYF. The DNA of the CDR3 is TGTGCCAGCAGTAACTCTGGAAACACCATATATTTT.

This chain uses TRBV2 with TRBJ2-1; D gene ambiguous. The ends were cut back, 6 bases at V and 0 bases at J, with 12 bases in the middle. CDR1 is SNHLY, CDR2 FYNNEI, per germline. This CDR3 region has 15 residues. The CDR3 loop is CASRVGGSSYNEQFF. In DNA form, the CDR3 reads TGTGCCAGCAGGGTTGGTGGAAGCTCCTACAATGAGCAGTTCTTC.

V is TRBV24-1 and J is TRBJ2-3; TRBD2 is a possible D gene (6 bases). V shed 0 bases and J shed 0 bases, with 12 bases lying between them. The V gene's germline CDR1 is KGHDR and CDR2 SFDVKD. The CDR3 length is 17 residues. CDR3 in DNA: TGTGCCACCAGTGATTTGACCGGACTAACCAGCACAGATACGCAGTATTTT. Translating gives CATSDLTGLTSTDTQYF.

This chain uses TRBV2 with TRBJ2-7, with a weak D call TRBD1 (7 bases). Germline V gene data show CDR1 as SNHLY and CDR2 as FYNNEI. The CDR3 is 12 amino acids. V was trimmed by 11 bases and J by 1 base, leaving 12 bases between them. The CDR3 region is CAGGTVSYEQYF. The DNA for the CDR3 is TGTGCCGGAGGGACAGTATCCTACGAGCAGTACTTC.

The rearrangement links TRBV11-2 to TRBJ1-2, with D perhaps TRBD1 (5 bases). CDR3 length: 14 amino acids. From germline, CDR1 is SGHAT and CDR2 FQNNGV. V lost 5 bases and J 8 bases, leaving 18 bases between the germline ends. In nucleotides, the CDR3 is TGTGCCAGCAGCGTAGGAGGGGAAATCAGCGGCTACACCTTC. Its translation: CASSVGGEISGYTF. Combining the CDR3 with reference TRBV11-2 and TRBJ1-2 gives the whole variable domain EAGVAQSPRYKIIEKRQSVAFWCNPISGHATLYWYQQILGQGPKLLIQFQNNGVVDDSQLPKDRFSAERLKGVDSTLKIQPAKLEDSAVYLCASSVGGEISGYTFGSGTRLTVV.

This clone occurred once. The CDR3 sequence: CASSADRGGSPLHF. The CDR3 DNA reads TGTGCCAGCTCGGCGGACAGGGGTGGTTCACCCCTCCACTTT. The rearrangement uses TRBV18 and TRBJ1-6, with TRBD1 matching 9 bases. CDR1 and CDR2 from the germline V gene are KGHSH and LQKENI. With V trimmed by 6 bases and J by 9 bases, 6 bases remained unmatched. The CDR3 has 14 residues.

This clone was found once. The chain employs TRBV6-1 and TRBJ1-1; 8 positions agree with TRBD1. There are 17 residues in the CDR3. Germline V CDR1 and CDR2: MNHNS, SASEGT. Germline trimming cut 2 bases from V and 4 bases from J; bases unmatched to any gene: 12. Here the CDR3 reads CASSEYGTGSSGTEAFF. DNA for the CDR3: TGTGCCAGCAGTGAATACGGGACAGGATCCTCTGGCACTGAAGCTTTCTTT.

The rearrangement uses TRBV7-2 and TRBJ2-5; TRBD1 matches 11 bases. V shed 4 bases and J 5 bases; nucleotides not matched to a gene: 9. The germline V gene encodes CDR1 SGHTA and CDR2 FQGNSA. The CDR3 sequence is 16 residues long. CDR3 sequence reads: CASSSRRTGGGETQYF. As DNA, the CDR3 is TGTGCCAGCAGCTCACGAAGGACAGGGGGCGGGGAGACCCAGTACTTC.

With regard to this clone: The junction and the germline gene differ at one end; a read error may be behind it. The rearrangement joins TRBV24-1 to TRBJ1-1; D unresolved. Germline values: CDR1 KGHDR, CDR2 SFDVKD. The CDR3 runs 13 residues. The CDR3 here is CATSSGGNSEAFF. For the CDR3, the DNA is TGTGCCACCAGCTCCGGAGGGAACTCTGAAGCTTTCTTT.

The V gene is TRBV28, the J gene TRBJ1-2, with 9 bases identical to TRBD1. The CDR3 sequence is 16 residues long. Germline V gene data show CDR1 as MDHEN and CDR2 as SYDVKM. V lost 4 bases, J lost 2 bases, and 8 bases stayed unmatched. The CDR3 region is CASSSPGQGLNYGYTF. CDR3 bases: TGTGCCAGCAGTTCTCCGGGACAGGGATTGAACTATGGCTACACCTTC.

The count of this clone is one. This sequence joins TRBV11-2 and TRBJ1-3, with 8 bases aligning to TRBD1. The CDR3 has 14 amino acids. Trimming cost V 2 bases and J 5 bases; bases outside gene matches: 2. Germline CDR1 SGHAT, CDR2 FQNNGV. The CDR3 bases are TGTGCCAGCAGCTTAAACAGGGGGAGAAACACCATATATTTT. Amino acid sequence: CASSLNRGRNTIYF.

V and J are TRBV9 and TRBJ2-3; D gene unclear. Per the germline V gene, CDR1 is SGDLS and CDR2 is YYNGEE. The length of the CDR3 is 12 residues. Deletions cut 3 bases from V and 2 bases from J, with 4 bases between. The CDR3 DNA follows: TGTGCCAGCAGCGCCAACACAGATACGCAGTATTTT. Translation gives CASSANTDTQYF.

This clone was recorded once. V and J are TRBV7-2 and TRBJ2-7, with D tentatively TRBD2 (6 bases). The germline V and J ends were trimmed by 6 bases and 4 bases, with 22 bases remaining between them. This CDR3 contains 16 residues. CDR1 and CDR2 from the germline V gene are SGHTA and FQGNSA. The CDR3 DNA follows: TGTGCCAGCAGTCTTACCGGGACTCCACAAAATTACGAGCAGTACTTC. Translating it yields CASSLTGTPQNYEQYF.

V and J are TRBV2 and TRBJ2-6, with D maybe TRBD1 (5 bases). This CDR3 is built from 16 residues. V was cut by 2 bases and J by 2 bases, with 10 bases left in between. In germline, CDR1 is SNHLY, CDR2 FYNNEI. The CDR3 DNA is TGTGCCAGCAGTGAACAGGGAACCGCTGGGGCCAACGTCCTGACTTTC. Amino acids: CASSEQGTAGANVLTF.